These T cell receptor beta chains were read from a single sample in a study of T cell repertoires in cytomegalovirus infection. TCRdb re-called the reads through MiXCR, storing one row per CDR3 protein. The table records around 530,000 distinct CDR3 sequences, approximately 26% of them present only once. Sequenced material: PBMCs. The receptor set was obtained from a human donor in good health (CMV status not recorded). Some clones in this sample may be carry-over from other donors' samples. CDR3s include the opening cysteine and the closing phenylalanine or tryptophan. A D gene is named only where the DNA matches it firmly. Not every row has a clone size; where given, it reads once, few, many or a size class.

TGCGCCAGCAGCTCCCTCGGCGGCGCAAGCTCCTACAATGAGCAGTTCTTC	CASSSLGGASSYNEQFF	NA	TRBV5-1	TRBJ2-1	NA
TGTGCCAGCAGCTTGGGTAGCGGGAGAACCGAGCAGTACTTC	CASSLGSGRTEQYF	TRBD2	TRBV7-2	TRBJ2-7	many
TGCAGTGCTAGTTCAGGGGCCGATGAAAAACTGTTTTTT	CSASSGADEKLFF	NA	TRBV20-1	TRBJ1-4	few
TGTGCCAGCAGAGCCTCGGCGGGAGGAGCGGATACGCAGTATTTT	CASRASAGGADTQYF	TRBD2	TRBV2	TRBJ2-3	NA
TGCAGTGCTAGACCCCCGGGAAGGGGGAAGGAGACCCAGTACTTC	CSARPPGRGKETQYF	NA	TRBV20-1	TRBJ2-5	NA
TGTGCCAGCAGCCACCAAGACAGAGGAGGAGGCTACACCTTC	CASSHQDRGGGYTF	NA	TRBV3-1	TRBJ1-2	few
TGCAGTGCTACCGTAGGCCGGACAGGGTCATATAGCAATCAGCCCCAGCATTTT	CSATVGRTGSYSNQPQHF	TRBD1	TRBV20-1	TRBJ1-5	NA
TGTGCCAGCACGATTGCGGGAGGATACGAGCAGTACTTC	CASTIAGGYEQYF	TRBD2	TRBV7-2	TRBJ2-7	NA
TGTGCCAGCAGCTTGGAAGGGGCCCCCGGGGAGCTGTTTTTT	CASSLEGAPGELFF	NA	TRBV7-9	TRBJ2-2	few
TGTGCCAGCAGACATCGGACTAGCGGGAGCCGGGAGCTGTTTTTT	CASRHRTSGSRELFF	TRBD2	TRBV27	TRBJ2-2	NA
TGTGCCAGCAGCTTGGTAGCCGTCAGGCGGGAGACCCAGTACTTC	CASSLVAVRRETQYF	NA	TRBV5-6	TRBJ2-5	few
TGTGCCAGCAGCTTTCCTGGCACCTCCTATGAGCAGTTCTTC	CASSFPGTSYEQFF	NA	TRBV11-2	TRBJ2-1	few
TGTGCCAGCAGCTCACCCCCCGAAAGTAATTCCTACGAGCAGTACTTC	CASSSPPESNSYEQYF	NA	TRBV7-9	TRBJ2-7	NA
TGTGCCAGCAGTGGATCCGGGACTAGCGGATACAATGAGCAGTTCTTC	CASSGSGTSGYNEQFF	TRBD2	TRBV6-1	TRBJ2-1	NA
TGTGCCAGCAGCTTAGGGAGGGCCCGGGAGCTGTTTTTT	CASSLGRARELFF	NA	TRBV13	TRBJ2-2	NA
TGTGCCAGCAGACACCCGGGACGGGACAATGAGCAGTTCTTC	CASRHPGRDNEQFF	NA	TRBV11-2	TRBJ2-1	few
TGCAGCGTTGGGCCTAGCGTGGGCGGGGAGCTGTTTTTT	CSVGPSVGGELFF	NA	TRBV29-1	TRBJ2-2	NA
TGCAGTGCTCTAGGGTTCCCTAGCTCCTACGAGCAGTACTTC	CSALGFPSSYEQYF	NA	TRBV20-1	TRBJ2-7	NA
TGTGCCAGCAGCCAAGCCGGGAGACTCTACAATGAGCAGTTCTTC	CASSQAGRLYNEQFF	NA	TRBV4-2	TRBJ2-1	few
TGTGCCAGCAGCTTAAACTCTGTCGGGGAGCTGTTTTTT	CASSLNSVGELFF	NA	TRBV7-2	TRBJ2-2	many
TGTGCCAGCAGCCCTCTAGGGGCCCAGTACTTC	CASSPLGAQYF	NA	TRBV7-2	TRBJ2-5	many
TGTGCCAGCAGCTTAGAACAGGGTTCCGGGGCCAACGTCCTGACTTTC	CASSLEQGSGANVLTF	NA	TRBV11-3	TRBJ2-6	NA
TGTGCCAGCAGCTTAAGAGGATCACGAGATACAGATACGCAGTATTTT	CASSLRGSRDTDTQYF	NA	TRBV7-9	TRBJ2-3	NA
TGTGCCAGCAGTCCCGAAATTGGGTACAATGAGCAGTTCTTC	CASSPEIGYNEQFF	NA	TRBV7-2	TRBJ2-1	few
TGTGCCAGCCAGGGGATCCAAGAGACCCAGTACTTC	CASQGIQETQYF	NA	TRBV7-9	TRBJ2-5	NA